Following are 20 T cell receptor beta chains from one sample sequenced in a study of T cells in localized non-small cell lung cancer. Method: immunoSEQ multiplex PCR; TCRdb's copy keeps in-frame clones and lacks some. Among over 4,000 clones listed, around 25% were seen once. Material: lung tumor tissue, obtained before any cancer treatment. The receptors here all came from a male donor aged 60 or over with stage I lung adenocarcinoma.

This clone was recorded a few times. V is TRBV30 and J is TRBJ1-2; D might be TRBD1 (6 bases). There are 15 residues in the CDR3. Germline V gene data show CDR1 as GTSNPN and CDR2 as SVGIG (reference sequence). Trimming left V 0 bases short and J 4 bases short, with 15 bases between. The CDR3, as DNA: TGTGCCTGGAGTGTACCCGGCAGGGGAACCTATGGCTACACCTTC. Its translation: CAWSVPGRGTYGYTF.

This chain uses TRBV11-3 with TRBJ1-2, with 7 bases matching TRBD1. J was trimmed by 2 bases and V by 3 bases; bases with no gene match: 3. The CDR3 contains 14 residues. Germline CDR1 and CDR2: SGHNT and YENEEA. CDR3 sequence: CASSFSGQNYGYTF. CDR3 DNA sequence: TGTGCCAGCAGCTTTTCGGGACAGAACTATGGCTACACCTTC. The full variable domain, rest sourced from reference TRBV11-3 and TRBJ1-2, is EAGVVQSPRYKIIEKKQPVAFWCNPISGHNTLYWYLQNLGQGPELLIRYENEEAVDDSQLPKDRFSAERLKGVDSTLKIQPAELGDSAVYLCASSFSGQNYGYTFGSGTRLTVV.

The chain is built from TRBV7-5 and TRBJ1-5; the table's D call of TRBD1 was not tested on the DNA. TRBV7-5 is described as a pseudogene. This CDR3 contains 15 residues. CDR3 sequence reads: CASSLATGGTQPQHF. The CDR3 region has the DNA TGTGCCAGCAGCTTAGCCACAGGGGGTACTCAGCCCCAGCATTTT.

This clone was counted a few times. The chain links TRBV11-3 to TRBJ2-1; TRBD1 matches at 10 bases. CDR1 is SGHNT, CDR2 YENEEA, per germline. V lost 3 bases to trimming and J lost 8 bases; unmatched junction nucleotides: 7. This CDR3 spans 15 amino acids. Here the CDR3 reads CASSLAGTGAYEQFF. CDR3 bases: TGTGCCAGCAGCTTGGCCGGGACAGGGGCTTATGAGCAGTTCTTC.

V gene TRBV30 combines with J gene TRBJ2-7; perhaps TRBD1 as D (6 bases). Trimming took 4 bases from V and 3 from J, leaving 16 bases between them. CDR1 is GTSNPN, CDR2 SVGIG, per germline (reference sequence). This CDR3 region has 14 residues. The CDR3 DNA reads as TGTGCCTGGAAAATTGGGGGCGAGGGCTACGAGCAGTACTTC. This codes for CAWKIGGEGYEQYF.

This sequence joins TRBV16 and TRBJ1-2, with D uncertain. There are 13 residues in the CDR3. V lost 4 bases to trimming and J lost 6 bases, with 12 bases between them. In germline, CDR1 is KGHSY, CDR2 FQNENV. The CDR3 DNA reads as TGTGCCAGCAGCCCACTTCAGGAAAATGGCTACACCTTC. It yields the protein CASSPLQENGYTF. Combining the CDR3 with reference TRBV16 and TRBJ1-2 gives the whole variable domain GEEVAQTPKHLVRGEGQKAKLYCAPIKGHSYVFWYQQVLKNEFKFLISFQNENVFDETGMPKERFSAKCLPNSPCSLEIQATKLEDSAVYFCASSPLQENGYTFGSGTRLTVV.

This clone is labeled as medium-sized. The rearrangement links TRBV30 to TRBJ2-2; D not certain. Trimming pared 3 bases from V and 0 bases from J, leaving 14 bases between. The CDR3 spans 16 residues. In germline, CDR1 is GTSNPN, CDR2 SVGIG (reference sequence). CDR3 nucleotides: TGTGCCTGGAGAGCCGGGTTCTCCTCGAACACCGGGGAGCTGTTTTTT. Translating it yields CAWRAGFSSNTGELFF.

This clone has only a few counts. In DNA form, the CDR3 reads TGTGCCAGCAGTTTATTAGGCGGGGCTACTGAAGCTTTCTTT. This sequence encodes CASSLLGGATEAFF. V and J are TRBV28 and TRBJ1-1, with D possibly being TRBD1 (5 bases). This CDR3 comprises 14 residues. CDR1 is MDHEN and CDR2 is SYDVKM in the germline V gene. V gave up 1 base and J gave up 5 bases, with 11 bases separating them.

The J gene is TRBJ1-6, the V gene TRBV6-8, with TRBD1 as a possible D gene (6 bases). The CDR3 has 15 residues. The germline V and J ends were trimmed by 0 bases and 9 bases, with 12 bases remaining between them. From germline, CDR1 is MNHGY and CDR2 SAAAGT. CDR3 DNA: TGTGCCAGCAGTTACTCCACAGGGCAGGTTTCACCCCTCCACTTT. Amino acid sequence: CASSYSTGQVSPLHF.

In this sample, this clone turned up a few times. This chain uses TRBV2 with TRBJ2-1; tentative D call: TRBD2 (6 bases). V was clipped by 4 bases and J by 10 bases, with 29 bases between them. The CDR3 consists of 18 residues. The germline V gene encodes CDR1 SNHLY and CDR2 FYNNEI. The CDR3 protein is CASSGGTIWDLSYEEQFF. The CDR3 DNA follows: TGTGCCAGCAGTGGTGGCACGATATGGGACTTATCCTACGAAGAGCAGTTCTTC. Full variable domain (remainder filled in from reference TRBV2 and TRBJ2-1): EPEVTQTPSHQVTQMGQEVILRCVPISNHLYFYWYRQILGQKVEFLVSFYNNEISEKSEIFDDQFSVERPDGSNFTLKIRSTKLEDSAMYFCASSGGTIWDLSYEEQFFGPGTRLTVL.

The CDR3 sequence is CASITSTGTGYGYTF. The CDR3 nucleotides are TGTGCCAGTATAACTTCTACCGGGACAGGCTATGGCTACACCTTC. This chain connects TRBV19 to TRBJ1-2, with 8 bases aligning to TRBD1. Germline CDR1 is LNHDA and CDR2 is SQIVND (reference sequence). CDR3 size: 15 residues. Trimming removed 7 bases from V and 4 bases from J; junction bases left unmatched: 11.

CDR3 amino acids: CAWSVSSPLHF. CDR3 bases: TGTGCCTGGAGTGTATCCTCACCCCTCCACTTT. The chain combines TRBV30 with TRBJ1-6; D gene ambiguous. V dropped 0 bases and J dropped 10 bases, with 4 bases sitting between them. The CDR3 has 11 amino acids. CDR1 GTSNPN and CDR2 SVGIG come from the germline V gene (reference sequence).

This clone came up a few times. The CDR3 sequence is CASSRQGRGEQYF. CDR3 sequence (DNA): TGTGCCAGCAGTCGACAGGGCCGGGGCGAGCAGTACTTC. This rearrangement joins TRBV25-1 to TRBJ2-7; 7 bases match TRBD1. J gave up 6 bases and V 5 bases, and 7 bases lay outside the gene matches. The CDR3 spans 13 residues. Germline loops: CDR1 MGHDK, CDR2 SYGVNS.

This clone has just a few counts. This chain links TRBV30 with TRBJ1-1; a weak D match, TRBD1 (6 bases). The V gene lost 1 base and the J gene lost 2 bases, with 8 bases spanning the gap. This CDR3 has 13 residues. CDR1 is GTSNPN, CDR2 SVGIG, per germline (reference sequence). The CDR3 loop reads CAWSGQVNTEAFF. DNA for the CDR3: TGTGCCTGGAGTGGACAGGTTAACACTGAAGCTTTCTTT. The whole variable domain, remainder taken from reference TRBV30 and TRBJ1-1, is SQTIHQWPATLVQPVGSPLSLECTVEGTSNPNLYWYRQAAGRGLQLLFYSVGIGQISSEVPQNLSASRPQDRQFILSSKKLLLSDSGFYLCAWSGQVNTEAFFGQGTRLTVV.

In its sample, this clone ranks as medium-sized. The rearrangement uses TRBV6-8 and TRBJ1-2; D ambiguous. Per germline, CDR1 MNHGY and CDR2 SAAAGT. The V end lost 2 bases, the J end lost 3 bases, and 4 bases lay between the germline ends. This CDR3 region has 12 residues. CDR3 sequence reads: CASSYADYGYTF. In DNA, the CDR3 is TGTGCCAGCAGTTACGCAGACTATGGCTACACCTTC.

The rearrangement uses TRBV19 and TRBJ2-5, with D uncertain. V was shortened by 9 bases and J by 5 bases, with 16 bases between the two germline ends. There are 13 residues in the CDR3. Germline CDR1 is LNHDA and CDR2 is SQIVND (reference sequence). The CDR3 is CASTSNAAETQYF. The DNA for the CDR3 is TGTGCCAGCACTTCAAATGCAGCGGAGACCCAGTACTTC.

This sequence joins TRBV30 and TRBJ1-2, with 8 bases identical to TRBD1. The germline CDR1 and CDR2 sequences are GTSNPN and SVGIG (reference sequence). Germline trimming cut 4 bases from V and 3 bases from J; bases unmatched to any gene: 4. The CDR3 is made up of 13 amino acids. CDR3 coding DNA: TGTGCCTGGAACCCGGACAGGGACTATGGCTACACCTTC. Its protein product is CAWNPDRDYGYTF.

This clone was counted ten times or more. The chain uses TRBV9 and TRBJ1-1; D uncertain. The CDR3 is 12 residues long. CDR1 is SGDLS, CDR2 YYNGEE, per germline. The germline V and J ends were trimmed by 4 bases and 8 bases, with 12 bases remaining between them. CDR3 protein: CASSSRLAEAFF. CDR3 nucleotide sequence: TGTGCCAGCAGCTCCCGGTTGGCAGAAGCTTTCTTT.

This sequence joins TRBV28 and TRBJ1-2; D might be TRBD1 (5 bases). CDR3 length equals 16 residues. The germline V gene encodes CDR1 MDHEN and CDR2 SYDVKM. The germline V and J ends were trimmed by 3 bases and 0 bases, with 14 bases remaining between them. The CDR3 reads CASSFLSGSANYGYTF. The CDR3 DNA follows: TGTGCCAGCAGTTTTCTTTCAGGGTCAGCTAACTATGGCTACACCTTC.

The CDR3 coding sequence is TGCGCCAGCAGCTTACCAGGGGGCCATACCGGGGAGCTGTTTTTT. This codes for CASSLPGGHTGELFF. The V and J genes are TRBV5-1 and TRBJ2-2; 8 bases line up with TRBD1. Germline values: CDR1 SGHRS, CDR2 YFSETQ. V lost 2 bases to trimming and J lost 5 bases; unmatched junction nucleotides: 5. The CDR3 spans 15 residues.